The sequence of this T cell receptor beta chain was determined in a study of T-cell reconstitution after alpha-beta-depleted transplantation in children. The study, taken as a whole, reports: Several hundred expanded graft clones reportedly were the source of alpha-beta T cells about two months after transplant.

In germline, CDR1 is MGHRA, CDR2 YSYEKL. This CDR3 contains 16 residues. TCRbeta library preparation incorporated unique molecular identifiers. TCRdb reprocessed the PCR reads with MiXCR, giving one entry per CDR3 protein. The repertoire holds hundreds of thousands of distinct CDR3 sequences, with roughly 24% as singletons. Details on this clonotype: No antigen is known for it. One end of the junction fails to match germline, which may point to a read error.

Sample: PBMCs, mostly from graft donor cells, taken 360 days after TCRalphabeta/CD19-depleted stem cell transplant. The sequence derives from a boy under three years old who had a stem cell transplant for acute myeloid leukemia, so the T cells may come from the graft donor. The chain recombines TRBV4-1 with TRBJ2-3, with 8 bases fitting TRBD1. The CDR3 DNA follows: TGCGCCAGCAGCCAATTCGAACAGGGGGGCACATATACGCAGTATTTT. It codes for CASSQFEQGGTYTQYF.